The present TCR beta chain was sequenced within a study of patients and donors after allogeneic stem cell transplantation (TCRdb year 2020). Cut back by 4 bases and 9 bases, the V and J ends lie 16 bases apart. Taken from cysteine to phenylalanine, the CDR3 has 13 residues. The kept DNA is CDR3 alone, 39 bases in frame from the first base. CDR1 SQVTM and CDR2 ANQGSEA were looked up in the germline V gene. Receptors were amplified or captured by RT-PCR. The run used a NextSeq 550. TCRdb passed the public sequencing reads through fastp at Q25 and MiXCR, retaining productive beta sequences. Each record represents a unique CDR3 protein, reported with the most common genes and DNA among its rows. Within this sample are about 960,000 distinct CDR3 sequences, with about a sixth of them counted one time only. The ten largest clones take up about 6% of the sample. This clonotype occurred a few times. Its antigen is not yet known. No base-level quality is on record; no much larger clone is a single base apart.

Sequencing was performed on blood, either unsorted or a sorted T cell fraction (not recorded which). The sequence is built from TRBV29-1 and TRBJ1-5; the D gene is possibly TRBD1, with 6 bases matching. The TCR sequence derives from a human donor who was either an allogeneic HSCT recipient or a stem cell or donor lymphocyte infusion donor (not recorded which). It is not recorded whose cells these are; they may come from a transplant donor. The CDR3 has the sequence CSVADRRTAPQHF. The DNA sequence reads TGCAGCGTTGCAGATCGTCGGACAGCGCCCCAGCATTTT.